This entry describes one TCR beta chain. The target antigen is unknown. The sample is drawn from a study of cytomegalovirus exposure and HLA in healthy donors. The wider study: Early released data had approximately 86 million unique TCRs, all coming from HLA-typed donors.

Points from the study as a whole: Per published accounts, TCR beta sequences correctly predicted the HLA-A and HLA-B alleles of most subjects. In a later analysis, DRB1 alleles had the most associated TCRs; HLA-C alleles the fewest.

The PCR made use of 60 Vbeta and 13 Jbeta primers. Here immunoSEQ multiplex PCR was the method, and the copy in TCRdb shows in-frame clones only, minus some. The sample holds roughly 120,000 clones; roughly 70% are singletons and the top ten take approximately 10%. This clonotype was sampled from a woman aged 45-59 years in good health and CMV-seropositive. Specimen: PBMCs.

CDR3 DNA: TGTGCCAGCAGTTCCCGCCCACACAGAGTCCAAGATACGCAGTATTTT. It encodes CASSSRPHRVQDTQYF. V gene TRBV27 combines with J gene TRBJ2-3; D uncertain. In germline, CDR1 is MNHEY, CDR2 SMNVEV (reference sequence). V lost 4 bases and J 5 bases, leaving 19 bases between the germline ends. The CDR3 is 16 amino acids.